These 32 T cell receptor beta chains share one sample of origin, sequenced in a study of shared clonotypes between healthy human individuals. Naive CD8 cells lacked CD45RO and underwent positive selection for CCR7, leaving out terminally differentiated effector memory CD45RA+ cells. TCRdb keeps only in-frame clones here, not all; method: immunoSEQ multiplex PCR. This table holds 1.5 million to 2.5 million clones, about 95% found once. The sequencing sample was made of naive CD8+ T cells sorted from blood. Receptors were obtained from a man between 18 and 35 years old in good health.

The chain recombines TRBV4-3 with TRBJ2-3; 12 bases are shared with TRBD2. This CDR3 has 18 residues. Trimming cost V 0 bases and J 6 bases; bases outside gene matches: 10. Germline V CDR1 and CDR2: LGHNA, YSLEER. CDR3 sequence: CASSQEWLAGGPWDTQYF. CDR3 in DNA: TGCGCCAGCAGCCAAGAATGGCTAGCGGGAGGGCCATGGGATACGCAGTATTTT.

The chain is built from TRBV11-2 and TRBJ1-5, with D perhaps matching TRBD1 (5 bases). Germline V gives CDR1 SGHAT, CDR2 FQNNGV. Trimming stripped 6 bases from V and 2 bases from J, with 8 bases between. The CDR3 consists of 13 residues. This chain's CDR3 is CASSLQGNQPQHF. The CDR3 DNA reads TGTGCCAGCAGTCTACAGGGCAATCAGCCCCAGCATTTT.

This clone was counted once. The rearrangement uses TRBV10-2 and TRBJ2-7, with TRBD2 as a possible D gene (5 bases). The CDR3 sequence is 18 residues long. V shed 3 bases and J shed 0 bases, with 21 bases lying between them. Germline values: CDR1 WSHSY, CDR2 SAAADI. Here the CDR3 DNA reads TGCGCCAGCAGTGAAGAGGGCAGAACTCCTATAAGCTCCTACGAGCAGTACTTC. Protein sequence: CASSEEGRTPISSYEQYF.

The chain recombines TRBV6-6 with TRBJ2-3; perhaps TRBD2 as D (5 bases). The CDR3 is made up of 16 amino acids. The V gene's germline CDR1 is MNHNY and CDR2 SVGAGI (reference sequence). Between the trimmed V and J ends, which lost 2 bases and 5 bases, there was a span of 17 bases. This CDR3 reads CASSYAEGTAGDTQYF. The CDR3 DNA follows: TGTGCCAGCAGTTACGCGGAAGGTACGGCGGGAGATACGCAGTATTTT.

The V call is TRBV6-1, the J call TRBJ2-1, with 7 bases that match TRBD2. CDR3 length: 17 residues. V lost 1 base to trimming and J lost 0 bases; unmatched junction nucleotides: 6. The germline V gene has CDR1 MNHNS and CDR2 SASEGT. CDR3 residues: CASSEEGRGSSYNEQFF. DNA for the CDR3: TGTGCCAGCAGTGAAGAAGGGAGGGGAAGCTCCTACAATGAGCAGTTCTTC.

The chain joins TRBV2 to TRBJ2-7, with D unresolved. The V gene lost 2 bases and the J gene lost 2 bases, with 10 bases spanning the gap. Germline V gene data show CDR1 as SNHLY and CDR2 as FYNNEI. The CDR3 spans 14 residues. This chain's CDR3 is CASSENPFTYEQYF. The CDR3 bases are TGTGCCAGCAGTGAAAACCCGTTTACCTACGAGCAGTACTTC.

The chain has TRBV27 and TRBJ2-3; possible D gene TRBD2, 6 bases. Trimming removed 5 bases from V and 6 bases from J, with 18 bases in between. This CDR3 spans 15 amino acids. Per germline, CDR1 MNHEY and CDR2 SMNVEV (reference sequence). CDR3 DNA: TGTGCCAGCAGTGGACGGGACTCCTTTCTGGATACGCAGTATTTT. It encodes CASSGRDSFLDTQYF.

This chain joins TRBV7-8 and TRBJ2-5; TRBD2 matches 14 bases. The V gene end was trimmed by 3 bases and the J gene end by 1 base; junction bases not matched to a gene: 4. Germline V gives CDR1 SGHVS, CDR2 FQNEAQ. The CDR3 totals 17 residues. The CDR3 nucleotides are TGTGCCAGCAGCTTGGGACTAGCGGGAGTGGTCCAAGAGACCCAGTACTTC. As protein: CASSLGLAGVVQETQYF.

The rearrangement uses TRBV7-8 and TRBJ2-7, with TRBD1 matching 8 bases. Trimming at V came to 5 bases and at J to 1 base, leaving 10 bases not matched to a gene. Looked up from germline, CDR1 is SGHVS and CDR2 is FQNEAQ. The CDR3 consists of 16 residues. The CDR3 here is CASSEGGQVYSYEQYF. The CDR3 coding sequence is TGTGCCAGCAGCGAGGGGGGACAGGTCTATTCCTACGAGCAGTACTTC.

The genes are TRBV4-1 and TRBJ2-3; TRBD2 agrees at 7 bases. The germline V gene encodes CDR1 MGHRA and CDR2 YSYEKL. V dropped 4 bases and J dropped 9; count of bases not matched to a gene: 4. The CDR3 runs 12 residues. The CDR3 spells CASSPRGETQYF. CDR3 DNA: TGCGCCAGCAGCCCCCGGGGGGAGACGCAGTATTTT.

The CDR3 sequence is CASSLEADAMETQYF. The CDR3 bases are TGTGCCAGCAGCTTAGAGGCAGACGCTATGGAGACCCAGTACTTC. V gene TRBV13 combines with J gene TRBJ2-5; no definite D call. The V and J ends lost 1 base and 5 bases respectively, with 14 bases between them. This CDR3 region has 15 residues. Germline-derived CDR1 and CDR2 are PRHDT and FYEKMQ (reference sequence).

The chain couples TRBV11-2 to TRBJ2-4; TRBD1 is a possible D gene (5 bases). In germline, CDR1 is SGHAT, CDR2 FQNNGV. Trimming left V 6 bases short and J 0 bases short, with 15 bases between. CDR3 length equals 16 residues. The CDR3 nucleotides read TGTGCCAGCAGTCGAATACAGGAGTCAGCCAAAAACATTCAGTACTTC. Protein product: CASSRIQESAKNIQYF.

As to this clone: Its ends do not fully match the called genes, so a read error is possible. The V call is TRBV7-9, the J call TRBJ1-2, with a possible D match to TRBD1 (6 bases). CDR1 and CDR2 (germline): SEHNR, FQNEAQ (reference sequence). The CDR3 is 15 residues long. CDR3: CASSLVGQLNYGYAF. The DNA of the CDR3 is TGTGCCAGCAGCTTAGTCGGACAGTTGAACTATGGCTACGCCTTC.

The V and J genes are TRBV5-1 and TRBJ1-6; the D gene is possibly TRBD1 (5 bases). Between the trimmed V and J ends, which lost 4 bases and 0 bases, there was a span of 20 bases. The CDR3 length is 19 residues. CDR1 is SGHRS and CDR2 is YFSETQ in the germline V gene. CDR3: CASSQPGQYTYSYNSPLHF. For the CDR3, the DNA is TGCGCCAGCAGCCAACCGGGGCAGTATACTTACTCCTATAATTCACCCCTCCACTTT.

V is TRBV5-6 and J is TRBJ2-1, with 8 nucleotides matching TRBD2. From germline, CDR1 is SGHDT and CDR2 YYEEEE. The CDR3 loop spans 16 amino acids. V was clipped by 4 bases and J by 6 bases; unmatched bases: 12. The CDR3 region has the DNA TGTGCCAGCAGCCAGGAAGAGGTAGCGGGGAGCAATGAGCAGTTCTTC. The encoded protein is CASSQEEVAGSNEQFF.

This clone was observed once. At one of its ends the junction is not consistent with the germline gene, which may arise from a read error. V and J are TRBV10-3 and TRBJ2-1; D ambiguous. This CDR3 region has 13 residues. Germline V gene data show CDR1 as ENHRY and CDR2 as SYGVKD. The CDR3 protein is CATSQDPLYEQFF. The CDR3 nucleotides are TGTGCCACCAGTCAGGACCCTTTGTATGAGCAGTTCTTC.

V and J are TRBV27 and TRBJ2-7, with D unresolved. V shed 2 bases and J shed 2 bases, with 13 bases lying between them. Germline CDR1 MNHEY, CDR2 SMNVEV (reference sequence). The CDR3 spans 15 residues. The CDR3 coding sequence is TGTGCCAGCAGTTTAAGTAGGGCCTTCACCTACGAGCAGTACTTC. Amino acid sequence: CASSLSRAFTYEQYF.

The V call is TRBV14, the J call TRBJ2-7, with 15 bases matching TRBD2. Unmatched junction bases numbered 22, after V lost 4 bases and J lost 3 bases. CDR1 and CDR2 from the germline V gene are SGHDN and FVKESK. The CDR3 spans 22 residues. The CDR3 loop reads CASSPTIWDPGLAGGPFYEQYF. CDR3 nucleotide sequence: TGTGCCAGCAGCCCGACTATTTGGGATCCGGGACTAGCGGGGGGCCCCTTCTACGAGCAGTACTTC. The whole variable domain, remainder taken from reference TRBV14 and TRBJ2-7, is EAGVTQFPSHSVIEKGQTVTLRCDPISGHDNLYWYRRVMGKEIKFLLHFVKESKQDESGMPNNRFLAERTGGTYSTLKVQPAELEDSGVYFCASSPTIWDPGLAGGPFYEQYFGPGTRLTVT.

The chain couples TRBV7-6 to TRBJ2-1; 7 nucleotides align to TRBD1. CDR1 and CDR2 (germline): SGHVS, FNYEAQ. V lost 2 bases to trimming and J lost 4 bases; unmatched junction nucleotides: 5. The CDR3 runs 15 residues. The CDR3 region is CASSLNSGQYNEQFF. CDR3 DNA: TGTGCCAGCAGCTTAAACTCGGGACAGTACAATGAGCAGTTCTTC.

The chain is built from TRBV5-1 and TRBJ2-1, with D hard to call. This CDR3 has 14 residues. Germline lookup yields CDR1 SGHRS and CDR2 YFSETQ. The V gene lost 4 bases and the J gene lost 0 bases, with 8 bases spanning the gap. In DNA form, the CDR3 reads TGCGCCAGCAGCAACGCGGACTCCTACAATGAGCAGTTCTTC. The encoded protein is CASSNADSYNEQFF.

The chain employs TRBV10-2 and TRBJ2-3; 10 bases agree with TRBD2. Germline loops: CDR1 WSHSY, CDR2 SAAADI. V shed 5 bases and J 4 bases; nucleotides not matched to a gene: 6. The CDR3 runs to 15 residues. The CDR3 here is CASSTAGGPSDTQYF. In DNA form, the CDR3 reads TGCGCCAGCAGTACAGCGGGAGGGCCGTCAGATACGCAGTATTTT.

The rearrangement uses TRBV2 and TRBJ1-1; D gene unclear. Between the trimmed V and J ends, which lost 1 base and 0 bases, there was a span of 6 bases. Germline CDR1 is SNHLY and CDR2 is FYNNEI. This CDR3 spans 14 amino acids. In DNA, the CDR3 is TGTGCCAGCAGTGAAGGGCTGATGAACACTGAAGCTTTCTTT. Its protein is CASSEGLMNTEAFF. Full variable domain (rest looked up from reference TRBV2 and TRBJ1-1): EPEVTQTPSHQVTQMGQEVILRCVPISNHLYFYWYRQILGQKVEFLVSFYNNEISEKSEIFDDQFSVERPDGSNFTLKIRSTKLEDSAMYFCASSEGLMNTEAFFGQGTRLTVV.

This chain links TRBV7-2 with TRBJ2-7, with TRBD2 identical over 10 bases. The germline V gene encodes CDR1 SGHTA and CDR2 FQGNSA. V trimming: 2 bases; J trimming: 3 bases; junction bases outside the gene matches: 4. This CDR3 region has 15 residues. The CDR3 region has the DNA TGTGCCAGCAGCTTAATACTAGCGGGAATCTACGAGCAGTACTTC. It codes for CASSLILAGIYEQYF.

The chain couples TRBV30 to TRBJ1-1; D not resolved. Germline loops: CDR1 GTSNPN, CDR2 SVGIG (reference sequence). This CDR3 is built from 12 residues. V was clipped by 2 bases and J by 6 bases, with 10 bases between them. In nucleotides, the CDR3 is TGTGCCTGGAGTCTCCACAACGCTGAAGCTTTCTTT. Translation: CAWSLHNAEAFF.

The chain employs TRBV10-3 and TRBJ2-1, with a possible D match to TRBD2 (5 bases). With 0 bases removed from V and 4 bases from J, the gap between germline ends came to 13 bases. The CDR3 has 16 residues. Germline-derived CDR1 and CDR2 are ENHRY and SYGVKD. The DNA for the CDR3 is TGTGCCATCAGTGAGTCTGGGAGACCTAGATACAATGAGCAGTTCTTC. Translation: CAISESGRPRYNEQFF.

This CDR3 reads CASSVDGGFITGELFF. The CDR3 DNA reads TGTGCCAGCAGCGTAGATGGGGGGTTCATCACCGGGGAGCTGTTTTTT. This chain connects TRBV9 to TRBJ2-2; D might be TRBD2 (6 bases). The germline V and J ends were trimmed by 0 bases and 4 bases, with 13 bases remaining between them. There are 16 residues in the CDR3. CDR1 is SGDLS, CDR2 YYNGEE, per germline.

This chain joins TRBV2 and TRBJ1-1; maybe TRBD1 (5 bases). CDR3 length: 13 amino acids. V gave up 7 bases and J gave up 4 bases, with 13 bases separating them. Per the germline V gene, CDR1 is SNHLY and CDR2 is FYNNEI. The chain's CDR3 is CASIFRVRTEAFF. The DNA of the CDR3 is TGTGCCAGCATCTTCAGGGTTCGCACTGAAGCTTTCTTT. Filled out from reference TRBV2 and TRBJ1-1, the complete variable domain reads EPEVTQTPSHQVTQMGQEVILRCVPISNHLYFYWYRQILGQKVEFLVSFYNNEISEKSEIFDDQFSVERPDGSNFTLKIRSTKLEDSAMYFCASIFRVRTEAFFGQGTRLTVV.

J is TRBJ1-5 and V is TRBV27, with D uncertain. The germline CDR1 and CDR2 sequences are MNHEY and SMNVEV (reference sequence). Trimming removed 5 bases at V and 4 bases at J, with 12 bases between. The CDR3 totals 14 residues. CDR3 coding DNA: TGTGCCAGCAGTCTAGGACGGATAAATCAGCCCCAGCATTTT. This translates into CASSLGRINQPQHF.

CDR3 nucleotide sequence: TGTGCCATCAGTGAGTCTTGGGCCAAGGAGGCCGAGCAGTACTTC. This sequence encodes CAISESWAKEAEQYF. This chain uses TRBV10-3 with TRBJ2-7, with D perhaps matching TRBD2 (5 bases). The CDR3 has 15 amino acids. The germline V and J ends were trimmed by 0 bases and 6 bases, with 15 bases remaining between them. Per the germline V gene, CDR1 is ENHRY and CDR2 is SYGVKD.

The chain links TRBV7-2 to TRBJ1-4; TRBD1 matches 8 bases. CDR1 SGHTA and CDR2 FQGNSA come from the germline V gene. This CDR3 region has 16 residues. Trimming cost V 3 bases and J 9 bases; bases outside gene matches: 12. For the CDR3, the DNA is TGTGCCAGCAGCTTGGGGGGGACAGGTTTAGAGAAAAAACTGTTTTTT. This codes for CASSLGGTGLEKKLFF.

This chain connects TRBV29-1 to TRBJ2-1; possibly TRBD1 for D (6 bases). Trimming pared 1 base from V and 2 bases from J, leaving 18 bases between. The CDR3 contains 17 residues. Germline-derived CDR1 and CDR2 are SQVTM and ANQGSEA. The CDR3 nucleotides read TGCAGCGTTGAAGGGAGCGGACAGAGGCGGGCCTACAATGAGCAGTTCTTC. This codes for CSVEGSGQRRAYNEQFF.

As to this clone: This specimen includes other DNA sequences encoding the same CDR3. This chain links TRBV9 with TRBJ2-1; D gene ambiguous. The CDR3 sequence is 14 residues long. Trimming shortened V by 4 bases and J by 1 base, and 9 bases separated the two germline ends. CDR1 SGDLS and CDR2 YYNGEE come from the germline V gene. The CDR3 DNA follows: TGTGCCAGCAGCCCAGGCGTATCCTACAATGAGCAGTTCTTC. Translation: CASSPGVSYNEQFF.